The present T cell receptor (beta chain) was sequenced within a study of T-cell reconstitution after alpha-beta-depleted transplantation in children. General observations from the study: Surviving thymic progenitors and recipient T cells were the source of high TCRbeta diversity at day 60 in some patients. In patients about two months after transplant, alpha-beta T cells reportedly arose from several hundred expanded graft clones.

Per the germline V gene, CDR1 is SGHVS and CDR2 is FQNEAQ. CDR3 length: 16 amino acids. Between the trimmed V and J ends, which lost 4 bases and 1 base, there was a span of 14 bases. This clonotype appeared a few times. Its antigen is unidentified. TCRbeta library preparation incorporated unique molecular identifiers. TCRdb re-analysed the PCR reads in MiXCR, keeping a single row per CDR3 protein. This table holds about 870,000 distinct CDR3 sequences, 15% to 20% found once. The source was PBMCs, mostly from graft donor cells, collected 360 days after TCRalphabeta/CD19-depleted stem cell transplant. J is TRBJ1-5 and V is TRBV7-8; D might be TRBD1 (6 bases). The sequence came from a male patient between 10 and 17 years old who had a stem cell transplant for acute lymphoblastic leukemia, so the T cells may come from the graft donor. CDR3 nucleotides: TGTGCCAGCAGCTCCTACAGGGTGTCGAGCAATCAGCCCCAGCATTTT. Protein sequence: CASSSYRVSSNQPQHF.